Below, 13 T cell receptor beta chains from the same sample are listed, as sequenced in a study of T cells in Graves' hyperthyroidism and ophthalmopathy. The investigators amplified TCR beta CDR3 regions from RNA transcripts. The HTBI primer set served for first-round RT-PCR of the TCR CDR3. Using its own MiXCR run on the multiplex PCR reads, TCRdb lists one record per CDR3 protein. This sample has hundreds of thousands of distinct CDR3 sequences, with 20% found just once. The sequencing sample was made of blood. These receptor sequences come from a man in his forties with Graves' ophthalmopathy.

This clonotype has ten or more counts. The CDR3 coding sequence is TGTGCCAGCAGCCAAGGAGCTTACAATGAGCAGTTCTTC. Residues: CASSQGAYNEQFF. The J gene is TRBJ2-1, the V gene TRBV3-1; D remains ambiguous. The CDR3 totals 13 residues. Per the germline V gene, CDR1 is LGHDT and CDR2 is YNNKEL (reference sequence). V lost 1 base and J 4 bases, leaving 5 bases between the germline ends.

This clonotype was detected many times. The CDR3 sequence: CASSAGVGRGGSGELFF. CDR3 coding DNA: TGTGCCAGCAGCGCCGGAGTTGGCAGGGGTGGTAGCGGGGAGCTGTTTTTT. The V gene is TRBV2, the J gene TRBJ2-2, with TRBD1 as a possible D gene (6 bases). The CDR3 loop spans 17 amino acids. V lost 6 bases, J lost 7 bases, and 24 bases lay in between. Germline assignment: CDR1 SNHLY and CDR2 FYNNEI.

This clonotype was recorded many times. The rearrangement links TRBV11-2 to TRBJ1-3; D possibly corresponds to TRBD1 (5 bases). The CDR3 totals 15 residues. Between the trimmed V and J ends, which lost 0 bases and 4 bases, there was a span of 10 bases. The germline V gene encodes CDR1 SGHAT and CDR2 FQNNGV. The CDR3 loop is CASSLEAGRGNTIYF. CDR3 nucleotide sequence: TGTGCCAGCAGCTTAGAGGCAGGGCGCGGAAACACCATATATTTT.

This clonotype appeared many times. The CDR3 reads CASRPGVSTNEKLFF. The DNA of the CDR3 is TGTGCCAGCAGGCCGGGGGTCTCGACTAATGAAAAACTGTTTTTT. The rearrangement uses TRBV2 and TRBJ1-4, with D maybe TRBD1 (5 bases). CDR1 is SNHLY and CDR2 is FYNNEI in the germline V gene. The CDR3 spans 15 residues. The ends were cut back, 6 bases at V and 2 bases at J, with 13 bases in the middle.

In this sample, this clonotype turned up a few times. The junction shows a germline mismatch at one end, possibly a read error. This chain links TRBV6-2 or TRBV6-3 with TRBJ2-1, with unresolved D. CDR1 is MNHEY and CDR2 is SVGEGT in the germline V gene. The CDR3 spans 16 residues. The DNA for the CDR3 is TGTGCCAGCAGTTACGTTGCCAGCCGGTACCACAATGGGCAGTTCTTC. Its protein product is CASSYVASRYHNGQFF.

This clonotype was picked up a small number of times. This rearrangement joins TRBV19 to TRBJ1-2; no reliable D call. The CDR3 has 13 amino acids. Germline V gives CDR1 LNHDA, CDR2 SQIVND (reference sequence). Trimming took off 0 bases at V and 4 bases at J, with 6 bases between the two ends. CDR3 nucleotides: TGTGCCAGTAGTATAGATTGGGCCTATGGCTACACCTTC. Translation: CASSIDWAYGYTF.

The chain employs TRBV7-9 and TRBJ1-4, with D maybe TRBD1 (5 bases). From germline, CDR1 is SEHNR and CDR2 FQNEAQ (reference sequence). V lost 9 bases, J lost 8 bases, and 19 bases lay in between. The CDR3 runs 14 residues. The DNA for the CDR3 is TGTGCCAGTCGGCCGGGGGGAGTGAGCGAAAAACTGTTTTTT. Its translation: CASRPGGVSEKLFF.

This clonotype turned up a few times. V is TRBV12-3 or TRBV12-4 and J is TRBJ1-1; 10 nucleotides line up with TRBD1. The V gene end was trimmed by 6 bases and the J gene end by 4 bases; junction bases not matched to a gene: 14. This CDR3 has 17 residues. CDR3 DNA: TGTGCCAGCAGCCGGCCGGGACAGGGGACGTATCTCACTGAAGCTTTCTTT. Protein: CASSRPGQGTYLTEAFF.

This clonotype was picked up many times. This chain links TRBV7-9 with TRBJ2-1, with D perhaps given as TRBD1 or TRBD2 (5 bases each). This CDR3 is built from 12 residues. V gave up 5 bases and J gave up 14 bases, with 16 bases separating them. Germline V gene data show CDR1 as SEHNR and CDR2 as FQNEAQ (reference sequence). The CDR3 region is CASSRGRDGEFF. CDR3 sequence (DNA): TGTGCCAGCAGCCGGGGACGTGATGGGGAGTTCTTC.

This clonotype was counted between two and nine times. The chain combines TRBV9 with TRBJ2-7; D call uncertain. Germline V lookup: CDR1 SGDLS, CDR2 YYNGEE. The CDR3 is 14 residues long. The V and J ends lost 3 bases and 1 base respectively, with 11 bases between them. Here the CDR3 reads CASSAQDGSYEQYF. The CDR3 region has the DNA TGTGCCAGCAGCGCCCAGGACGGGTCCTACGAGCAGTACTTC.

The chain uses TRBV6-1 and TRBJ2-5, with TRBD2 as a possible D gene (5 bases). V was trimmed by 5 bases and J by 5 bases, leaving 12 bases between them. Germline V CDR1 and CDR2: MNHNS, SASEGT. CDR3 length equals 13 residues. The CDR3 loop is CASSYEGRETQYF. In DNA, the CDR3 is TGTGCCAGCAGTTATGAGGGTAGGGAGACCCAGTACTTC.

V usage is TRBV4-2 and J usage is TRBJ1-5, with unresolved D. With 0 bases removed from V and 0 bases from J, the gap between germline ends came to 6 bases. The germline V gene has CDR1 LGHNA and CDR2 YNFKEQ. The CDR3 sequence is 15 residues long. The CDR3 spells CASSQDGRSNQPQHF. CDR3 coding DNA: TGTGCCAGCAGCCAAGATGGTCGTAGCAATCAGCCCCAGCATTTT.

The chain combines TRBV12-3 or TRBV12-4 with TRBJ2-2; D unclear. This CDR3 has 14 residues. Trimming cost V 1 base and J 4 bases, with 7 bases left between them. The CDR3 DNA reads TGTGCCAGCAGTTTAGGGCTATCCACCGGGGAGCTGTTTTTT. Translated, it gives CASSLGLSTGELFF.